One T cell receptor (beta chain) is described in this entry. The antigen remains unidentified. Germline V gene data show CDR1 as KGHDR and CDR2 as SFDVKD. The V gene lost 1 base and the J gene lost 2 bases, with 6 bases spanning the gap. CDR3 length equals 14 residues. Treatment reported: some 20 received Ad26.COV2.S at low or high dose, single or two shots; roughly 5 received placebo; per-sample allocation not given. Samples analyzed were those drawn on day 63 after the first vaccine or placebo injection. Libraries were prepared by immunoSEQ multiplex PCR; TCRdb keeps only in-frame clonotypes and omits some of them. The sample shows some 640,000 clones, around 92% of them seen only once. This specimen belongs to a study of Ad26.COV2.S vaccination and SARS-CoV-2 variants. Across the study: By the intramuscular route, Ad26.COV2.S was given once, or twice 56 days apart.

Overall study results and limits: Vaccine recipients posted higher spike-specific TCR breadth than their placebo counterparts. Reportedly, spike-specific CD8+ and CD4+ T cell responses achieved substantial breadth once vaccination had taken place.

The chain is built from TRBV24-1 and TRBJ2-3; D uncertain. The sequencing used peripheral blood, collected in a trial of Ad26.COV2.S vaccine versus placebo. The source of this sequence is a person between 18 and 65 years old who received the Ad26.COV2.S COVID-19 vaccine or a placebo. In DNA, the CDR3 is TGTGCCACCAGTGATTTTAGAAACACAGATACGCAGTATTTT. Encoded protein: CATSDFRNTDTQYF.